This section outlines one T cell receptor (beta chain) sequence together with its context. The CDR3 loop spans 15 amino acids. CDR1 is GTSNPN, CDR2 SVGIG, per germline (reference sequence). J was trimmed by 4 bases and V by 5 bases; bases with no gene match: 12. This sample is drawn from a study of blood T cell repertoires in COVID-19. Across the whole study: Material from acute and convalescent COVID-19 was sourced from the United States, Italy and Spain.

Methods used by the authors: Amplified reference gene primers provided the basis for estimating nucleated cell counts. Only in-frame clones appear in the TCRdb table, and some are missing; sequencing was by immunoSEQ multiplex PCR. V, J and clone size reflect that table, while D and trimming were determined from the DNA. The table has 150,000 to 200,000 clones, approximately 82% seen once. The rearrangement uses TRBV30 and TRBJ2-5, with 8 positions matching TRBD1. This clonotype was sampled from an elderly woman with acute or convalescent COVID-19. Sequencing was done on a sample of peripheral blood. The CDR3 is CAWDPGQATGETQYF. In DNA, the CDR3 is TGTGCCTGGGACCCGGGACAGGCGACGGGAGAGACCCAGTACTTC. Full variable domain (outside the CDR3, taken from reference TRBV30 and TRBJ2-5): SQTIHQWPATLVQPVGSPLSLECTVEGTSNPNLYWYRQAAGRGLQLLFYSVGIGQISSEVPQNLSASRPQDRQFILSSKKLLLSDSGFYLCAWDPGQATGETQYFGPGTRLLVL.